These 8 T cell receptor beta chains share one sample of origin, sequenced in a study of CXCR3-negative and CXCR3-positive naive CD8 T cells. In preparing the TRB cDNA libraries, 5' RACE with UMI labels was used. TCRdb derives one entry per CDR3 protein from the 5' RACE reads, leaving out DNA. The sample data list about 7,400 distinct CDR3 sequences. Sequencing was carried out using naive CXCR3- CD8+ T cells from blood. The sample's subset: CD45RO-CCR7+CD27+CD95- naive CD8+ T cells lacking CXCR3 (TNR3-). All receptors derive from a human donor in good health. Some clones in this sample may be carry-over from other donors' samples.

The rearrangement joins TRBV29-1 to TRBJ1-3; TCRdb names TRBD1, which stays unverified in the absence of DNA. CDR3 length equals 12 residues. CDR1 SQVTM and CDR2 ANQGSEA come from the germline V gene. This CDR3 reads CSAPGPGNTIYF. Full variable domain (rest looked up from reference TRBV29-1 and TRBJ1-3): SAVISQKPSRDICQRGTSLTIQCQVDSQVTMMFWYRQQPGQSLTLIATANQGSEATYESGFVIDKFPISRPNLTFSTLTVSNMSPEDSSIYLCSAPGPGNTIYFGEGSWLTVV.

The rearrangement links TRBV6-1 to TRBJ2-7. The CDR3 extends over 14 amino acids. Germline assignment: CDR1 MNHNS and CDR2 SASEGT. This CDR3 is CASSEALGPWEQYF.

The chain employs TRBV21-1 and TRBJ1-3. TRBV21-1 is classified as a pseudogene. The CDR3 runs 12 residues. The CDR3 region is CASSFDGNTIYF.

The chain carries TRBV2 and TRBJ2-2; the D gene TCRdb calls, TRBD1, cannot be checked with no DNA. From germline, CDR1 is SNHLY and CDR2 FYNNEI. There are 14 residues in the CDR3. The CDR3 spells CASPGQGNTGELFF.

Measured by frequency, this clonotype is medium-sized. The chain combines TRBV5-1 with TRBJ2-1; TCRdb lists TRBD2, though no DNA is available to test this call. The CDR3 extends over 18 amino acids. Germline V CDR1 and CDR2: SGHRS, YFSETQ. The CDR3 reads CASSFGLAGTWGDNEQFF.

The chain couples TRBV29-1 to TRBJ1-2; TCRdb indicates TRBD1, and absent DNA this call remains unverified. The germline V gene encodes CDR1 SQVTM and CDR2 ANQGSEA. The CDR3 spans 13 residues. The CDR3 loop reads CSVGGDRAFGYTF.

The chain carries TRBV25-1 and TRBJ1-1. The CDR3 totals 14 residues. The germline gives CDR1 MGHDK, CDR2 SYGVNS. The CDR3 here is CASSEFEVNTEAFF.

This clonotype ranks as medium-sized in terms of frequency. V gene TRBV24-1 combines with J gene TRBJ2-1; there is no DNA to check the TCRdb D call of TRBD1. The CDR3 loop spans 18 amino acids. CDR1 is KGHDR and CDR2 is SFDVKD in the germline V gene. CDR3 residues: CATSDPADRAVSYNEQFF.